What follows is one T cell receptor beta chain and its context. Its antigen is not known. This sample was taken from a study of cytomegalovirus exposure and HLA in healthy donors. General study findings and limits: While the bulk of TCR sequences proved rare, some public TCRs turned up in many donors. The investigators catalogued 150 to 200 TCR beta chains as cytomegalovirus-associated.

Data came from immunoSEQ multiplex PCR; TCRdb stores just in-frame clones and leaves some out. This table has over 200,000 clones, around nine tenths appearing once. Input material: PBMCs. The sequence derives from a woman between 18 and 30 years old in good health and CMV-seropositive.

The CDR3 spells CASSFRQHTGELFF. The DNA for the CDR3 is TGTGCCAGCAGTTTCAGACAGCACACCGGGGAGCTGTTTTTT. The J gene is TRBJ2-2, the V gene TRBV27; possible D gene TRBD1, 5 bases. The CDR3 has 14 residues. With 3 bases removed from V and 3 bases from J, the gap between germline ends came to 8 bases. Germline assignment: CDR1 MNHEY and CDR2 SMNVEV (reference sequence).